The clone carrying this T cell receptor (beta chain) was counted ten times or more. The antigen is unknown. The sample is drawn from a study of CD8+CD57+ T cells in acquired aplastic anemia. Study context: Sorted CD4+ and CD8+ cells gave a mean 3.2 ug DNA, range about 0.19 to 27.4 ug. General study results and limits: Patients were compared with controls for CD8+ Simpson's diversity, and no significant difference emerged. Sharing between patients and controls was observed for around 30 CD8+ CDR3 sequences.

By flow cytometry, patients selected for sequencing had shown an expansion of CD8+CD57+ cells. No therapy had been given to the patients at the time of blood sampling. CDR1 and CDR2 (germline): SGHRS, YFSETQ. V shed 0 bases and J shed 0 bases, with 7 bases lying between them. This CDR3 comprises 15 residues. TCR beta VDJ and CDR3 were profiled, and genomic DNA was the template. TCRdb processed the reads anew with MiXCR; each CDR3 protein has one entry. The repertoire holds some 200,000 distinct CDR3 sequences, with 40% to 60% as singletons. The J gene is TRBJ1-5, the V gene TRBV5-1; D is perhaps TRBD1 (5 bases). The sequence derives from a human donor with aplastic anemia. The sample consisted of sorted CD4+, CD8+, or CD8+CD57+ T cells (not recorded which) from PBMCs. CDR3 region: CASSLGGNSNQPQHF. The CDR3 nucleotides are TGCGCCAGCAGCTTGGGGGGGAATAGCAATCAGCCCCAGCATTTT.